This T cell receptor beta chain came from a study of cytomegalovirus exposure and HLA in healthy donors (dated by TCRdb to 2016 to 2017). Study-level background: An earlier analysis of about 530 of the donors reported 276 Gb of sequence data and 95 million to 130 million unique TCR beta sequences obtained from 150 million to 200 million T cells. Roughly 320 gigabases of sequencing data and 70 million to 100 million unique TCR sequences made up an early release that covered 500 to 650 HLA-typed donors. Among the roughly 400 genotyped donors, more than 70% belonged to the genetic ancestry cluster associated with self-reported Caucasian donors. The study aimed to test whether cataloging public T cell receptors could reveal signatures of past pathogen exposure. The study used immunosequencing to profile the T cell repertoires of about 670 subjects and linked those repertoires to cytomegalovirus serostatus. Along with the roughly 700-subject first cohort, a separate validation cohort of over 90 different subjects was used. High-throughput TCR immunosequencing, statistical association of individual TCRs with disease status, and machine learning were combined to predict cytomegalovirus infection status. A later analysis re-examined previously published TCR beta repertoires from several hundred donors and added high-resolution HLA genotyping to investigate patterns of TCR occurrence. Rather than drawing on any new phenotypic data, the later analysis identified candidate immune exposures from TCR beta sequences and the way those sequences occurred across donors. To decide whether each TCR beta V gene segment behaved as functional or pseudogenic, an earlier analysis of some 600 of the donors relied on high-throughput TCR beta sequencing. Donor age, sex, ethnicity and CMV serostatus were compiled alongside the repertoire data. In a later genetic analysis, genome-wide SNP genotypes for about 60% of the 666 donors were used, and that subset was treated as a discovery cohort. All discovery cohort repertoires had been generated using a single sequencing platform. HLA typing included class I and class II loci at four-digit resolution. The number of donors typed differed by locus, with 629-630 for A, B, C, DRB1 and DQB1, more than 500 for DQA1, 600 to 610 for DPA1, and some 470 for DPB1. Roughly 5 DR-DQ haplotypes were handled as single units for association and clustering, since linkage in the cohort was strong. Among several hundred genotyped donors of the cohort, an average of around 250,000 unique TCR beta nucleotide sequences was sequenced per donor, of which 15% to 20% were non-productive.

Receptors were amplified or captured by the immunoSEQ multiplex PCR assay. For the multiplex PCR, a mixture combining 60 forward primers for TCR Vbeta segments and 13 reverse primers for TCR Jbeta segments was used. A multiplex PCR assay on genomic DNA amplified the CDR3 region of rearranged TCR beta genes. On the Illumina HiSeq System, the amplified TCR beta libraries were sequenced as 87-base-pair reads. Per the authors' processing: A later analysis tallied around 82 million unique TCR beta chains across the 666 repertoires, and around 10 million of those chains were shared by two or more donors. Raw reads were error-corrected and collapsed into unique sequences with a nearest-neighbor algorithm that merged closely related sequences to remove PCR and sequencing errors. To assign V, D and J gene segments, CDR3 sequences were aligned to IMGT reference sequences. For a sequence to be retained, at least a six-nucleotide match to both a V gene segment and a J gene segment was required. Rearrangements were classified as productive when the CDR3 lacked stop codons and remained in frame with V and J, and all other rearrangements were classified as non-productive. Following IMGT convention, CDR3 was defined as the stretch from the second conserved V-encoded cysteine to the conserved J-encoded phenylalanine. Sequences without an unambiguous match to a single V gene segment were excluded from the earlier analysis of several hundred of the donors. In an earlier analysis of 587 of the donors, a V segment was called functional when productive rearrangements were above 56.7%, and segregating when the standard deviation between donors exceeded 5%. A statistical classification framework was developed to diagnose cytomegalovirus status using the catalog of TCR beta chain sequences. In a later analysis, TCR nucleotide sequences were compared against IMGT/GENE-DB human TR gene sequences so that V and J genes could be assigned. The TCRdist pipeline was used in a later analysis to assign CDR3 sequences and most-parsimonious VDJ recombination scenarios. In a later analysis, every TCR beta chain was defined by the combination of its CDR3 amino acid sequence and its V-gene family, and reads without a unique V-gene family were dropped. As a way to deal with suspected cross-contamination and a sequencing artifact, a later analysis dropped roughly 620 nucleotide sequences that were highly shared and had low generation probability. A later analysis calculated a clonal expansion index for each public chain from normalized within-repertoire ranks of inferred template counts. In a later analysis, generation probabilities were computed with a VDJ recombination model fitted to out-of-frame rearrangements, and the resulting probabilities were checked against IGoR. In a later analysis, TCR-TCR, TCR-HLA and TCR-CMV co-occurrence was scored with hypergeometric tests, and a repertoire-size bias correction was applied to TCR pairs. In a later analysis, false discovery rates were estimated by permuting HLA or CMV assignments 20 times. In a later analysis, co-occurring TCRs were grouped using DBSCAN, with TCRdist sequence similarity added in when clustering inside HLA-allele-positive subsets. Repertoires with fewer than 30,000 or more than 120,000 public chains were left out of co-occurrence clustering, as were five repertoires with anomalous nucleotide sharing. TCRdb carries this immuneACCESS record with in-frame sequences only. Its versions omit some clonotypes, under half of them owing to an unresolved V gene in the studies checked, with the rest unexplained. The V and J calls and clone size were taken over from that table, and D and trimming were inferred from the DNA. The sample table records more than 150,000 clones; about 80% of these occur just once. The top ten constitute 6.6% of the sample.

CDR1 and CDR2 (SEHNR, FQNEAQ) derive from the germline V gene (reference sequence). Cut back by 5 bases and 13 bases, the V and J ends lie 21 bases apart. The cysteine opens and the phenylalanine closes a CDR3 of 15 amino acids. CDR3 DNA is the only sequence kept; it has 45 bases, read in frame from the first base. The cohort comprised approximately 700 healthy bone marrow donors. At the time of sampling, every cohort member was nominally healthy, though immune exposures that went unrecorded were likely present. The donor was CMV seropositive and was included in the group of around 300 seropositive cohort members. A peripheral blood sample was provided by each donor, and peripheral blood mononuclear cells were used for TCR beta sequencing. The Qiagen DNeasy Blood Extraction Kit was used to extract genomic DNA from the blood cell samples. This clone was recorded once. There is no known antigen for this receptor. Per-nucleotide qualities are absent, and no much larger clonotype sits a single base away.

The study at large found these results: Most TCR sequences were observed very rarely across donors, whereas some public TCRs were present in many individuals. In a later analysis, HLA-associated TCR beta chains showed more clonal expansion and lower generation probabilities than non-associated chains that were equally common. A later genetic analysis associated a missense DCLRE1C variant with V-gene and J-gene trimming of TCR beta chains, and an independent cohort replicated the association. A group of highly shared sequence variants was considered likely to be a technical artifact of the sequencing pipeline. Roughly uniform sequencing depth across donors was assumed in presence/absence analyses, although this assumption may not hold. According to a later analysis, TCR association rates differed among HLA loci, with DRB1 alleles showing the most associated TCRs and HLA-C alleles showing the fewest. At a false discovery rate of 0.05, a later analysis linked under 20,000 TCR beta sequences to specific HLA alleles. A further reported finding was that TCR beta sequences accurately predicted the HLA-A and HLA-B alleles for most subjects in the first cohort. In a later analysis, most CMV-associated TCR beta chains were found to appear HLA-restricted, with HLA associations seemingly driven largely by CMV exposure. A few of the identified cytomegalovirus-associated TCR beta chains were confirmed in vitro to be specific for cytomegalovirus antigens. This cohort had only TCR beta chains sequenced, and the lack of alpha or paired-chain data limited which features could be detected. The classifier was reported to diagnose cytomegalovirus status with high specificity and sensitivity in both the original and validation cohorts. Because some donors lacked HLA typing at each locus, the association tests relied only on the typed subset. In a later analysis, several top co-occurrence clusters were reported to appear linked to parvovirus B19, influenza, CMV and Epstein-Barr virus. Some IMGT-functional V segments, including TRBV6-2 and TRBV6-3, could not be distinguished by the 87-base-pair reads and were therefore excluded. Correlated functional status among segregating V segments might be attributable to linkage disequilibrium, but an unknown experimental factor could not be ruled out. The earlier analysis of some 560 of the donors excluded roughly 16 rarely observed V segments, including chromosome 9 orphons, because counts were too low. According to a later genetic analysis, donors in an Asian-associated ancestry cluster had fewer N-insertions in productive TCRs than the approximately 670-donor mean. When HLA alleles, especially DR and DQ, strongly co-occurred, attributing TCR associations to individual alleles was difficult. According to the authors, the approach could potentially be generalized to other disease states and immunological phenotypes. Broadly in line with IMGT annotations, most TCR beta V segments showed up in productive rearrangements about 87% or about 30% of the time in an earlier analysis of a few hundred of the donors. The study gave a list of 150 to 200 TCR beta chains associated with cytomegalovirus. Immune exposure information for the cohort was limited to CMV serostatus.

Sequencing was performed on PBMCs. The chain is encoded by TRBV7-9 joined to TRBJ1-6, with TRBD1 as a weak D call on 6 bases. The source of this sequence is a woman in her fifties or sixties in good health and CMV-seropositive. CDR3 protein: CASSPPQTGFSPLHF. The nucleotide sequence is TGTGCCAGCAGCCCCCCCCAGACAGGATTCTCGCCCCTCCACTTT. Outside the CDR3, residues come from the reference TRBV7-9 and TRBJ1-6 proteins, so the full variable domain is: DTGVSQNPRHKITKRGQNVTFRCDPISEHNRLYWYRQTLGQGPEFLTYFQNEAQLEKSRLLSDRFSAERPKGSFSTLEIQRTEQGDSAMYLCASSPPQTGFSPLHFGNGTRLTVT.